These T cell receptor beta chains were read from a single sample in a study of blood T cell repertoires in COVID-19. The assay was immunoSEQ multiplex PCR, and TCRdb's table has in-frame clones only and misses some. The data contain tens of thousands of clones, around 84% of them singletons. Material: peripheral blood. The receptors were sampled from a man in his sixties or seventies with acute or convalescent COVID-19. The CDR3 runs from the conserved cysteine through the conserved F or W. A D gene is named only where the DNA matches it firmly. A row's size may be missing; if present it is once, few, many or a size class.

v_gene	j_gene	abundance	d_gene	CDR3nt	CDR3aa
TRBV5-4	TRBJ1-1	once	.	TGTGCCAGCAGCTTGGATCGCCAGGTATTCACTGAAGCTTTCTTT	CASSLDRQVFTEAFF
TRBV19	TRBJ1-1	.	TRBD1	TGTGCCAGTAGTTCTTTGGGGACAGGGAGCACTGAAGCTTTCTTT	CASSSLGTGSTEAFF
TRBV6-2/TRBV6-3	TRBJ1-5	.	TRBD1	TGTGCCAGCAGTTCACGACTGGGACAGAGCAATCAGCCCCAGCATTTT	CASSSRLGQSNQPQHF
TRBV7-8	TRBJ2-1	.	.	TGTGCCAGCAGCTTATCCCCGGCGGGCCTGGTCAATGAGCAGTTCTTC	CASSLSPAGLVNEQFF
TRBV11-2	TRBJ2-3	.	.	TGTGCCAGCAGCTATTGGGCGGGAAGTACAGATACGCAGTATTTT	CASSYWAGSTDTQYF
TRBV6-2/TRBV6-3	TRBJ2-2	few	.	TGTGCCAGCAGTTACCCTTCGGGGGACGTAAACACCGGGGAGCTGTTTTTT	CASSYPSGDVNTGELFF
TRBV5-4	TRBJ2-7	.	TRBD1	TGTGCCAGCAGCCCTGGACAGGGTCCGTACGAGCAGTACTTC	CASSPGQGPYEQYF
TRBV7-6	TRBJ2-1	.	TRBD1	TGTGCCAGCAGCTTCAACATCCAGGGGGCCCCAATGAGTGAGCAGTTCTTC	CASSFNIQGAPMSEQFF
TRBV11-3	TRBJ2-1	.	TRBD2	TGTGCCAGCAGCCCAGGGACTAGCGGGAGGTGGTACAATGAGCAGTTCTTC	CASSPGTSGRWYNEQFF
TRBV18	TRBJ2-7	few	TRBD1	TGTGCCAGCTCACGAAGGACAGGGTCTGTGATAGAGCAGTACTTC	CASSRRTGSVIEQYF
TRBV3-1/TRBV3-2	TRBJ1-4	.	TRBD1	TGTGCCAGCAGCTTGGGACAGGGACCTGAAAAACTGTTTTTT	CASSLGQGPEKLFF
TRBV28	TRBJ2-1	.	TRBD2	TGTGCCAGCACACCCGGACTAGCGGGGAACAATGAGCAGTTCTTC	CASTPGLAGNNEQFF
TRBV6-2/TRBV6-3	TRBJ2-1	.	TRBD2	TGTGCCAGCAGTTATAGGGCGGGGGGGCTCGACAATGAGCAGTTCTTC	CASSYRAGGLDNEQFF
TRBV5-4	TRBJ2-7	.	.	TGTGCCAGCAGCTTGGGACAGGGGAGGGTTAACGAGCAGTACTTC	CASSLGQGRVNEQYF
TRBV28	TRBJ1-4	.	TRBD1	TGTGCCAGCAGTTTTCAGGGGGCTTTCACTAATGAAAAACTGTTTTTT	CASSFQGAFTNEKLFF
TRBV18	TRBJ2-5	.	.	TGTGCCAGCTCACCCGGAGACCGAGAGACCCAGTACTTC	CASSPGDRETQYF
TRBV14	TRBJ1-2	.	.	TGTGCCAGCAGCCAAGTTGGGACATTTCCTTTGGGTGGCTACACCTTC	CASSQVGTFPLGGYTF
TRBV5-5	TRBJ1-2	few	.	TGTGCCAGCAGCCCAGACACAAACTATGGCTACACCTTC	CASSPDTNYGYTF
TRBV4-3	TRBJ2-2	once	.	TGCGCCAGCAGCCAAGACTACGGGGTGGGGGAGCTGTTTTTT	CASSQDYGVGELFF
TRBV5-4	TRBJ2-3	.	TRBD2	TGTGCCAGCAGCCTTCGGACTAGCGGCACAGATACGCAGTATTTT	CASSLRTSGTDTQYF